This TCR beta chain was documented in a study of shared clonotypes between healthy human individuals. As for the study in general: A couple of female and three male donors aged 18 to 49 were enrolled.

Profiling relied on immunoSEQ multiplex PCR, and the TCRdb table lists in-frame clones only, not all of them. Of around 510,000 clones in the sample, around 96% were seen once. Germline V gene data show CDR1 as MNHEY and CDR2 as SMNVEV (reference sequence). The CDR3 extends over 14 amino acids. The V end lost 3 bases, the J end lost 2 bases, and 9 bases lay between the germline ends. V usage is TRBV27 and J usage is TRBJ2-3, with unresolved D. Input material: naive CD4+ T cells sorted from blood. Specified subset: CD45RA+ positively selected. The source is a woman aged 25-40 years in good health. CDR3: CASSFRRYTDTQYF. For the CDR3, the DNA is TGTGCCAGCAGTTTCCGTCGGTACACAGATACGCAGTATTTT.